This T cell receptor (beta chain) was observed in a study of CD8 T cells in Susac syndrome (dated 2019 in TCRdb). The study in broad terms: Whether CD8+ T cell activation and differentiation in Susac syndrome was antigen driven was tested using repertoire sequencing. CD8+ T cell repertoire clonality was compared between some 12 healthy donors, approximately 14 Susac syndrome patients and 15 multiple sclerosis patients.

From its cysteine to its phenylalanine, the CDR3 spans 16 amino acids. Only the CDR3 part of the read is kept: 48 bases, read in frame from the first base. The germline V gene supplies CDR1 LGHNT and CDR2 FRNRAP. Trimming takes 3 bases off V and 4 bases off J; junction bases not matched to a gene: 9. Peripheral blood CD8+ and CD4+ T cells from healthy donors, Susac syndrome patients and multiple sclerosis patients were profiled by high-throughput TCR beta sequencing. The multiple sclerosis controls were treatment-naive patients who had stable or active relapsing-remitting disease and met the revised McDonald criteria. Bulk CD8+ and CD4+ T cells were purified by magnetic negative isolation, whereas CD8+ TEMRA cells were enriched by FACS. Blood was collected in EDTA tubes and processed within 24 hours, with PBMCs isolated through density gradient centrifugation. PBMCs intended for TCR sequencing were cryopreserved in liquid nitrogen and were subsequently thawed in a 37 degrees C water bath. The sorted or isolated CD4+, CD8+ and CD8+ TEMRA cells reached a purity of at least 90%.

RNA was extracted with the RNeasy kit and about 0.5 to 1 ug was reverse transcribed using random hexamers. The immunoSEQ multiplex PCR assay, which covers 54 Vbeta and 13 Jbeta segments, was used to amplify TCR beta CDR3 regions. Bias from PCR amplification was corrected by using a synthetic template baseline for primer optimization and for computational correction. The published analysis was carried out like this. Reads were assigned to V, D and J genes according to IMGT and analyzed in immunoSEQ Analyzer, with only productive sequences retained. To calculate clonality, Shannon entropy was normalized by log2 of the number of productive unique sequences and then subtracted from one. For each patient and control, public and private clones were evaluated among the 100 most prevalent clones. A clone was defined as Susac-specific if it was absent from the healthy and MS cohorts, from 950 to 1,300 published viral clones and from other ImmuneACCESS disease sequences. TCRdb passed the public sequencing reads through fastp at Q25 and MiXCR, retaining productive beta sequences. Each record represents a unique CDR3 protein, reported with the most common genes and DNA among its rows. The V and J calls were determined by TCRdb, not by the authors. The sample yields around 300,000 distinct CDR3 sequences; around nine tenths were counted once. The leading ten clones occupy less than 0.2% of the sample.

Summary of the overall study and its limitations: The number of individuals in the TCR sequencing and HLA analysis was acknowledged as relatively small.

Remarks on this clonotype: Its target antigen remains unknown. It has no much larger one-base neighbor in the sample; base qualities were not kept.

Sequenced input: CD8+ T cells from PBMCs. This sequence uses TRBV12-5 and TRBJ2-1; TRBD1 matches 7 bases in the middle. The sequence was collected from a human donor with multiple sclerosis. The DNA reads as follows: TGTGCTAGTGGTTTAGGGCAGGGGGAAGGGTACAATGAGCAGTTCTTC. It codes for CASGLGQGEGYNEQFF.